Below are 2 T cell receptor beta chains sequenced from a single sample in a study of T and B cells in COVID-19 patients. TRB was amplified from about 250-500 ng of blood genomic DNA. BIOMED2 TRB-A/B primer pools were used in multiplex TRB PCR. MiXCR was run by TCRdb on the multiplex PCR reads, yielding one entry per CDR3 protein. This sample has 15,000 or so distinct CDR3 sequences, with about 30% found just once. The material sequenced was blood. All receptors derive from a human donor who had recovered from COVID-19.

This clonotype has a count of ten or more. The V and J genes are TRBV12-3 or TRBV12-4 and TRBJ1-2; 11 bases map to TRBD1. With 10 bases clipped from V and 0 bases from J, the junction kept 13 bases outside the gene matches. The length of the CDR3 is 17 residues. The CDR3 DNA sequence: TGTGCCACTTCAAGGGGGACAGGGGGTTCAGCTAACTATGGCTACACCTTC. Translating gives CATSRGTGGSANYGYTF.

The chain couples TRBV19 to TRBJ1-1; D is possibly TRBD1 (5 bases). The V end lost 5 bases, the J end lost 0 bases, and 7 bases lay between the germline ends. CDR1 and CDR2 (germline): LNHDA, SQIVND (reference sequence). CDR3 length equals 13 residues. CDR3 in amino acids: CASSEGLNTEAFF. In DNA form, the CDR3 reads TGTGCCAGTAGTGAGGGGTTGAACACTGAAGCTTTCTTT.